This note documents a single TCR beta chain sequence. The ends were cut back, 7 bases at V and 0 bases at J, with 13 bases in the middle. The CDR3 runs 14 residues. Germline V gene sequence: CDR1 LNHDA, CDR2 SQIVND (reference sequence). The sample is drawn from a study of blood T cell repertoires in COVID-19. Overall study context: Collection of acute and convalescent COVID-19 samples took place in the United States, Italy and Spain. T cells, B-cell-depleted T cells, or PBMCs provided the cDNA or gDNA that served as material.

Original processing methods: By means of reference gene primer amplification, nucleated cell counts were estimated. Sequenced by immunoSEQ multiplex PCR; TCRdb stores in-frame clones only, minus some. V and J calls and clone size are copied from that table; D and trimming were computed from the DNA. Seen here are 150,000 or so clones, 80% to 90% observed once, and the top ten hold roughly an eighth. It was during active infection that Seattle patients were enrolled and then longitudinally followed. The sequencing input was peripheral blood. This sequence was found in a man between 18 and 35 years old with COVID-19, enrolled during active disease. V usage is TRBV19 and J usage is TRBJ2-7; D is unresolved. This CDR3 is CASKSLASSYEQYF. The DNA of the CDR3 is TGTGCCAGTAAGTCGCTCGCGAGCTCCTACGAGCAGTACTTC.